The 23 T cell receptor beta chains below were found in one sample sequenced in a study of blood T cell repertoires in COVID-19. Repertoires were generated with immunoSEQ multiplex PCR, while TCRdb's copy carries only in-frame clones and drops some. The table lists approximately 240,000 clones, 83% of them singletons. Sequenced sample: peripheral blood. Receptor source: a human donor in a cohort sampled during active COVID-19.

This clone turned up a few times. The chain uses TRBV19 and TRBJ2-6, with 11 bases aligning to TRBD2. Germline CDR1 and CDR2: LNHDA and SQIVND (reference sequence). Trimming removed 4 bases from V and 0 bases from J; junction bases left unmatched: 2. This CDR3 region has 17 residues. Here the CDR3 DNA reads TGTGCCAGTAGTAAAGGGACTAGCGGCTCTGGGGCCAACGTCCTGACTTTC. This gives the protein CASSKGTSGSGANVLTF.

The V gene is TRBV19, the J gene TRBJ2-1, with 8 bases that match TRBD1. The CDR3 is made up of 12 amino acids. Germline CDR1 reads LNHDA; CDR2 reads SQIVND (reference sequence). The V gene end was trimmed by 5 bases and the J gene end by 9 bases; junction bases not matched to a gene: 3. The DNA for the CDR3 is TGTGCCAGTAGTTTACAGGGGGGTGAGCAGTTCTTC. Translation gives CASSLQGGEQFF. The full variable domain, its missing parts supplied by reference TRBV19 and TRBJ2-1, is DGGITQSPKYLFRKEGQNVTLSCEQNLNHDAMYWYRQDPGQGLRLIYYSQIVNDFQKGDIAEGYSVSREKKESFPLTVTSAQKNPTAFYLCASSLQGGEQFFGPGTRLTVL.

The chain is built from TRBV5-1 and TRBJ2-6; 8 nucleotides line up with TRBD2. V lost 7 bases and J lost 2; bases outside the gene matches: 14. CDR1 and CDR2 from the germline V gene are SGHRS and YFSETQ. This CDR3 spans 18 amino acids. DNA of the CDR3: TGCGCCAGCGGACAAACAAATCGGGGGGGCGCTGGGGCCAACGTCCTGACTTTC. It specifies CASGQTNRGGAGANVLTF.

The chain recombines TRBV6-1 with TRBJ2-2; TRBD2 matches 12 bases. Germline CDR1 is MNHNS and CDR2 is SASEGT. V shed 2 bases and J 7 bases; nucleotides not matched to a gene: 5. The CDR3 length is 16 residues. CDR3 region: CASSELAGGTGGELFF. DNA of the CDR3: TGTGCCAGCAGTGAACTAGCGGGGGGGACCGGCGGGGAGCTGTTTTTT.

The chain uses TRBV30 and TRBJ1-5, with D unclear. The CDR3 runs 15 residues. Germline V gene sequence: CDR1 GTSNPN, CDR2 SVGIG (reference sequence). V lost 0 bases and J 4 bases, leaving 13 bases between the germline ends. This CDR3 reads CAWSVLNSMNQPQHF. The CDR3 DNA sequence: TGTGCCTGGAGTGTTTTAAACAGCATGAATCAGCCCCAGCATTTT.

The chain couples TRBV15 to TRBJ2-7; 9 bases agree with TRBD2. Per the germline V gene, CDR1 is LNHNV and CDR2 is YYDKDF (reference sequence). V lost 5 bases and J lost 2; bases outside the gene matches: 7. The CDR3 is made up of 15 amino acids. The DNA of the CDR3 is TGTGCCACCAGCGCTGGGACTAGCCACACCTACGAGCAGTACTTC. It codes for CATSAGTSHTYEQYF.

DNA for the CDR3: TGCAGTTTACAGGGGGTAGGGGAGACCCAGTACTTC. Amino acid sequence: CSLQGVGETQYF. The chain carries TRBV29-1 and TRBJ2-5, with 8 bases fitting TRBD1. This CDR3 has 12 amino acids. Germline CDR1 reads SQVTM; CDR2 reads ANQGSEA.

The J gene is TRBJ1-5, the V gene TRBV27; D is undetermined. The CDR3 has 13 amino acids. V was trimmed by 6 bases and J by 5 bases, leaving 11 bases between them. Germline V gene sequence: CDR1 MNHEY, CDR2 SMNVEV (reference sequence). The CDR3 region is CASRWARDQPQHF. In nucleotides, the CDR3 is TGTGCCAGCAGATGGGCAAGAGATCAGCCCCAGCATTTT.

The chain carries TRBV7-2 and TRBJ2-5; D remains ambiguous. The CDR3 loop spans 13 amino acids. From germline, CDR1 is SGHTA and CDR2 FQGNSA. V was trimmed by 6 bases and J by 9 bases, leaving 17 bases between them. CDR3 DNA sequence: TGTGCCAGCAGACGCCGGCCAGACGAGGCCCAGTACTTC. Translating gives CASRRRPDEAQYF.

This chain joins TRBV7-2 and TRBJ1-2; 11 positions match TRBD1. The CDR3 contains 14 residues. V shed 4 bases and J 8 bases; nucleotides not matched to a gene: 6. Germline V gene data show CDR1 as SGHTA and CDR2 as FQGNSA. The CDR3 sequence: CASSSGQGGYGYTF. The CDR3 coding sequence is TGTGCCAGCAGCTCGGGACAGGGGGGATACGGCTACACCTTC.

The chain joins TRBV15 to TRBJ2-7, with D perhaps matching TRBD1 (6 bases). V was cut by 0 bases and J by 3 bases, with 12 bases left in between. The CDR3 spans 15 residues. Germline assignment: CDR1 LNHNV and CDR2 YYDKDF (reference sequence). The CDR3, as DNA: TGTGCCACCAGCAGAGATAGGGCAGGGGACTACGAGCAGTACTTC. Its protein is CATSRDRAGDYEQYF.

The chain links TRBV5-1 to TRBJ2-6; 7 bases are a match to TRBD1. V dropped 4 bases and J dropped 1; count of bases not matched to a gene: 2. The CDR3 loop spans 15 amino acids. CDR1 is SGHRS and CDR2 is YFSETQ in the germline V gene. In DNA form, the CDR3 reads TGCGCCAGCAGCGTACAGGGGTCTGGGGCCAACGTCCTGACTTTC. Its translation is CASSVQGSGANVLTF.

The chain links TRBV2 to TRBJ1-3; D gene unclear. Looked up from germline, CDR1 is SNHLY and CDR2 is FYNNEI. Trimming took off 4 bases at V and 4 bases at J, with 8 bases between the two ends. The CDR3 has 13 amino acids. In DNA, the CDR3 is TGTGCCAGCAGTGCCCCGGGAGGAAACACCATATATTTT. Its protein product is CASSAPGGNTIYF.

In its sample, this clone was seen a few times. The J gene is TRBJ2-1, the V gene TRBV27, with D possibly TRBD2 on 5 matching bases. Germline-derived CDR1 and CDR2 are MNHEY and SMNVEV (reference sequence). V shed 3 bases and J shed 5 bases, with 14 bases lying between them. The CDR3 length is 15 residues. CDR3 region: CASSFRAGWDNEQFF. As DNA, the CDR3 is TGTGCCAGCAGTTTTAGGGCGGGTTGGGACAATGAGCAGTTCTTC.

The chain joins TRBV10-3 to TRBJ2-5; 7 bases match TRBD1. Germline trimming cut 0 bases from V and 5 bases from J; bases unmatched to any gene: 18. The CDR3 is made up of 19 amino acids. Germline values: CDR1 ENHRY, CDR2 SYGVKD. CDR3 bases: TGTGCCATCAGTGAGTCCCGGGGCCGACAGGGTACAGTCCTGGAGACCCAGTACTTC. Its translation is CAISESRGRQGTVLETQYF.

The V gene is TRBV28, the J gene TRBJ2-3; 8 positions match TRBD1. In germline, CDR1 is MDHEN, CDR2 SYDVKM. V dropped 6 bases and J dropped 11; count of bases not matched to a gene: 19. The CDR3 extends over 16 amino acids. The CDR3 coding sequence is TGTGCCAGCAGCCCGGGGCAGGGGGCGTTCCTCAGTATGCAGTATTTT. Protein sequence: CASSPGQGAFLSMQYF.

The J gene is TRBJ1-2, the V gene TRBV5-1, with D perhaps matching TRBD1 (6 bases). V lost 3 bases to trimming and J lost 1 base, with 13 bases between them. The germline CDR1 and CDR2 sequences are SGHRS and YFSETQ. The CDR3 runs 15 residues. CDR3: CASSSPDRYNYGYTF. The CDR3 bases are TGCGCCAGCAGCTCCCCTGACAGGTATAACTATGGCTACACCTTC. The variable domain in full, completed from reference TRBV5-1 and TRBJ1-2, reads KAGVTQTPRYLIKTRGQQVTLSCSPISGHRSVSWYQQTPGQGLQFLFEYFSETQRNKGNFPGRFSGRQFSNSRSEMNVSTLELGDSALYLCASSSPDRYNYGYTFGSGTRLTVV.

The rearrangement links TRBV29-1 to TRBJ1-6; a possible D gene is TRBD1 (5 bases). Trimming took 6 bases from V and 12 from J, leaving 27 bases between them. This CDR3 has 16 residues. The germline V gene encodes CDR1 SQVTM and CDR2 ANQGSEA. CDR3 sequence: CSVRVGGAGNNQPLHF. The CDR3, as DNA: TGCAGCGTCCGAGTCGGCGGGGCAGGGAATAATCAACCCCTCCACTTT.

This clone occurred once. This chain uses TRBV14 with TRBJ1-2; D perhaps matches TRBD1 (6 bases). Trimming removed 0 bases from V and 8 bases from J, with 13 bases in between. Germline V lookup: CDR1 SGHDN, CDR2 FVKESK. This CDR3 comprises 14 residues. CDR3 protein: CASSQEYRDDGYTF. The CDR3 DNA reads TGTGCCAGCAGCCAAGAGTACAGGGATGACGGCTACACCTTC.

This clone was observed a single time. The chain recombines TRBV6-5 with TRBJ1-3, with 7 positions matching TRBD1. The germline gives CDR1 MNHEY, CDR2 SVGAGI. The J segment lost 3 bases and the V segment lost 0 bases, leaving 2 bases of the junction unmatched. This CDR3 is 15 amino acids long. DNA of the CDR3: TGTGCCAGCAGTTACTCACAGGGGTATGGAAACACCATATATTTT. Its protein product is CASSYSQGYGNTIYF.

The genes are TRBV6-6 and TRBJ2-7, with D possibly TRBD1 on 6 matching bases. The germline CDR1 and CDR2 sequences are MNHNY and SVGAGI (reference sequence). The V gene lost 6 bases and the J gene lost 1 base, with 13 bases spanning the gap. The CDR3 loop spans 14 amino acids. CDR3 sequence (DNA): TGTGCCAGCAGCGACCGACAGGTGTCCTACGAGCAGTACTTC. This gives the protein CASSDRQVSYEQYF.

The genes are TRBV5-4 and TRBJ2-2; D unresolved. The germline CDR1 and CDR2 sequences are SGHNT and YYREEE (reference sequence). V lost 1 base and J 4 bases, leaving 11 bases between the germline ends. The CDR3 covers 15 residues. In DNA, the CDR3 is TGTGCCAGCAGCTTGTTTGGAGCCTCCACCGGGGAGCTGTTTTTT. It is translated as CASSLFGASTGELFF.

The CDR3 DNA sequence: TGTGCCAGCAGCCATCAACACAATACCTACGAGCAGTACTTC. This translates into CASSHQHNTYEQYF. The genes are TRBV3-1 (or the pseudogene TRBV3-2) and TRBJ2-7; D is unresolved. Germline CDR1 is LGHDT and CDR2 is YNNKEL (reference sequence). Trimming shortened V by 3 bases and J by 2 bases, and 11 bases separated the two germline ends. The CDR3 covers 14 residues.